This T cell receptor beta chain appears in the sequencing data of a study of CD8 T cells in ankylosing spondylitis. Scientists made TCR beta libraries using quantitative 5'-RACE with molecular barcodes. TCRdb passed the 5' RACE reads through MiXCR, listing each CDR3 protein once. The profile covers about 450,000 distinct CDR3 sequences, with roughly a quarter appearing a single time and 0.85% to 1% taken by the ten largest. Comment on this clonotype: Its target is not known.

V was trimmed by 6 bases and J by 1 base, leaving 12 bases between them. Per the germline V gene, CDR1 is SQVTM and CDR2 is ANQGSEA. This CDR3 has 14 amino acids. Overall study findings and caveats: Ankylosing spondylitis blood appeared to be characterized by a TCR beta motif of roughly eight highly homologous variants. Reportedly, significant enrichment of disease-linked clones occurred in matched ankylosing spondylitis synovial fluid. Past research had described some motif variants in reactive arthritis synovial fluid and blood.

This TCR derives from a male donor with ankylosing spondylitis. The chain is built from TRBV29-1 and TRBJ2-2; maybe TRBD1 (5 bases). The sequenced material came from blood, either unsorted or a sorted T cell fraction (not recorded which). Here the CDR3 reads CSVAGQLNTGELFF. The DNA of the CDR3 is TGCAGCGTCGCCGGACAATTGAACACCGGGGAGCTGTTTTTT.